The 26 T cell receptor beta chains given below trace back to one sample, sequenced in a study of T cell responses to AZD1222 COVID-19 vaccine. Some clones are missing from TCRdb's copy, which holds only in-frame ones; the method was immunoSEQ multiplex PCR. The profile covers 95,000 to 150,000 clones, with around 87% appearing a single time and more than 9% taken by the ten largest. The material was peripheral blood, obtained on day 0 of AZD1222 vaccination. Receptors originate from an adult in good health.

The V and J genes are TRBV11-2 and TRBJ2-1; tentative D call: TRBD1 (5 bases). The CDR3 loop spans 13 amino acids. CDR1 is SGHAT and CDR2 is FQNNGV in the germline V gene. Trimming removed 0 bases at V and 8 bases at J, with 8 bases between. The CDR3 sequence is CASSLDRRDEQFF. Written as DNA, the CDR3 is TGTGCCAGCAGCTTAGATCGCAGGGATGAGCAGTTCTTC.

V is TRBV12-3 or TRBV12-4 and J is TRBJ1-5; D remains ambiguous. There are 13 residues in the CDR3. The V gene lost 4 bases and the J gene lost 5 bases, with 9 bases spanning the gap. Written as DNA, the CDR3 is TGTGCCAGCAGTTCTACTCTCGATCAGCCCCAGCATTTT. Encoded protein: CASSSTLDQPQHF.

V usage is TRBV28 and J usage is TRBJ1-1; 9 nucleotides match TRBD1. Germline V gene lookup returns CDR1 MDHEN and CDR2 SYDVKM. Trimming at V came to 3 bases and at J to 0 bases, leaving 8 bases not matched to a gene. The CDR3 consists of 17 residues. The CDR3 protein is CASSFLGTGFMNTEAFF. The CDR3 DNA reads TGTGCCAGCAGTTTCTTGGGGACAGGGTTTATGAACACTGAAGCTTTCTTT.

Here the CDR3 reads CAISEPYQETQYF. The CDR3 coding sequence is TGTGCCATCAGTGAGCCATACCAAGAGACCCAGTACTTC. This rearrangement joins TRBV10-3 to TRBJ2-5, with D unclear. Germline values: CDR1 ENHRY, CDR2 SYGVKD. V lost 2 bases to trimming and J lost 0 bases, with 4 bases between them. This CDR3 comprises 13 residues.

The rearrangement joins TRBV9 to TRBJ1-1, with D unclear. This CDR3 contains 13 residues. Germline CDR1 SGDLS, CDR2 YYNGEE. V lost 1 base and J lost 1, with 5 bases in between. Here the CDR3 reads CASSVKENTEAFF. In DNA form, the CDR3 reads TGTGCCAGCAGCGTAAAGGAGAACACTGAAGCTTTCTTT.

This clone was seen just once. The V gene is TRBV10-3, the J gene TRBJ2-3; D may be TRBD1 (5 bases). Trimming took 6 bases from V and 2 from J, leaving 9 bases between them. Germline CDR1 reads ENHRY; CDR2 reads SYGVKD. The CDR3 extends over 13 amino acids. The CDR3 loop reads CAIRGQDTDTQYF. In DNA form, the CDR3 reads TGTGCCATCAGGGGGCAAGACACAGATACGCAGTATTTT.

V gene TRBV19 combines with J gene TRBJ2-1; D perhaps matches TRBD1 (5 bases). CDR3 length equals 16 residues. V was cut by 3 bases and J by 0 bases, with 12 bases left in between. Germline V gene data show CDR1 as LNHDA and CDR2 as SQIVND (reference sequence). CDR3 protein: CASSMKGLSSYNEQFF. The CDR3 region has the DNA TGTGCCAGTAGTATGAAGGGGTTAAGCTCCTACAATGAGCAGTTCTTC.

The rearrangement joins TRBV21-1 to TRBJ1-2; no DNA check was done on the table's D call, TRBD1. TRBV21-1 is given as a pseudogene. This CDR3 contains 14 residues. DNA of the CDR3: TGTGCCAGCAGCAAAGTGGAGACAGTCTATGGCTACACCTTC. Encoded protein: CASSKVETVYGYTF.

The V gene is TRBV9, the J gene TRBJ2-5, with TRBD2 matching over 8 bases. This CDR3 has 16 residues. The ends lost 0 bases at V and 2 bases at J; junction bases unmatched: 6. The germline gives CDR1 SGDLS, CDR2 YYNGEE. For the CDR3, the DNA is TGTGCCAGCAGCGTAGCGGCGGGGGGCTTACAAGAGACCCAGTACTTC. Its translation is CASSVAAGGLQETQYF.

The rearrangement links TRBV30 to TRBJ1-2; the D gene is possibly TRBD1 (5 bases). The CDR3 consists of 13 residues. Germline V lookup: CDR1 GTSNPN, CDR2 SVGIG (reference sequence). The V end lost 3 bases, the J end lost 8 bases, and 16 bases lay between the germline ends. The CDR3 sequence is CAWSRGGALGYTF. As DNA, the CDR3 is TGTGCCTGGAGCCGGGGGGGTGCTCTGGGCTACACCTTC.

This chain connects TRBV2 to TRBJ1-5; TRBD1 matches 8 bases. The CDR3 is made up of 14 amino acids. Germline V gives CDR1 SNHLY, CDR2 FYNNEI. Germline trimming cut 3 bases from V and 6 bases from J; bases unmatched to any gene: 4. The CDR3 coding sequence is TGTGCCAGCAGTGACCAGGGGGCGGGTCAGCCCCAGCATTTT. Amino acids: CASSDQGAGQPQHF.

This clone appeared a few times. In nucleotides, the CDR3 is TGTGCCAGCAGCTTAGGACCGACGGGCCAAGAGGGAAACACCATATATTTT. Its translation is CASSLGPTGQEGNTIYF. The chain links TRBV7-9 to TRBJ1-3, with D unresolved. V lost 1 base, J lost 4 bases, and 17 bases lay in between. CDR3 length: 17 amino acids. Per germline, CDR1 SEHNR and CDR2 FQNEAQ (reference sequence).

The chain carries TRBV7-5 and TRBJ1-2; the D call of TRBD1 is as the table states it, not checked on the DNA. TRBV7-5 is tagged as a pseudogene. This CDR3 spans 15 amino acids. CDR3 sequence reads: CARSHTAGQVYGYTF. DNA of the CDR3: TGTGCCAGAAGCCACACCGCCGGACAGGTGTATGGCTACACCTTC.

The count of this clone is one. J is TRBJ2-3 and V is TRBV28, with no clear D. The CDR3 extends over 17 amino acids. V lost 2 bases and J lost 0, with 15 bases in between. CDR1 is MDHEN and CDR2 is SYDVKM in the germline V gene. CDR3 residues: CASSLQARGDSTDTQYF. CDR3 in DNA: TGTGCCAGCAGTTTACAGGCCCGAGGCGATAGCACAGATACGCAGTATTTT.

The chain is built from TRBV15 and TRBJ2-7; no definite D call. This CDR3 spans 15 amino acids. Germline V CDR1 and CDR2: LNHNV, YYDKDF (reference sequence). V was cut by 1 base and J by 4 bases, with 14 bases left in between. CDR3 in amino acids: CATSRGVGAAYEQYF. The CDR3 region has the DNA TGTGCCACCAGCAGAGGAGTTGGTGCGGCGTACGAGCAGTACTTC.

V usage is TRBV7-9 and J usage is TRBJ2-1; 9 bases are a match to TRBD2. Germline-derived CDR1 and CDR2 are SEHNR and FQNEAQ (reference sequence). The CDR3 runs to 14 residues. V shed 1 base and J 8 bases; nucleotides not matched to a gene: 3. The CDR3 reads CASSLGERGDEQFF. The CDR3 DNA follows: TGTGCCAGCAGCTTAGGTGAGCGGGGGGATGAGCAGTTCTTC.

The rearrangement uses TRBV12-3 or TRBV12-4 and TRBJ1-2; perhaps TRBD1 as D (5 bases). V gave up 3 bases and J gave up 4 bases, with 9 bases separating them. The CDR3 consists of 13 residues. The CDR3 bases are TGTGCCAGCAGTTTGGGGGGAACCTATGGCTACACCTTC. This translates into CASSLGGTYGYTF.

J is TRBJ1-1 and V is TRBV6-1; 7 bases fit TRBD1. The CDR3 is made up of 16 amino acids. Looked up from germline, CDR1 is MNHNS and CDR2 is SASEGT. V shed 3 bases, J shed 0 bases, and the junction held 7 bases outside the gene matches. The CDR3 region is CASSEPDRRLNTEAFF. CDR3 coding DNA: TGTGCCAGCAGTGAGCCGGACAGGCGATTGAACACTGAAGCTTTCTTT.

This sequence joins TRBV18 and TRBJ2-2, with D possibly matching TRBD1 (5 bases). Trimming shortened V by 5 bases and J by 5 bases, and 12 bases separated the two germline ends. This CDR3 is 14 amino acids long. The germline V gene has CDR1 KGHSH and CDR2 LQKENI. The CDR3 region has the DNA TGTGCCAGCTCAACACAAGGGGCGACCGGGGAGCTGTTTTTT. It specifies CASSTQGATGELFF.

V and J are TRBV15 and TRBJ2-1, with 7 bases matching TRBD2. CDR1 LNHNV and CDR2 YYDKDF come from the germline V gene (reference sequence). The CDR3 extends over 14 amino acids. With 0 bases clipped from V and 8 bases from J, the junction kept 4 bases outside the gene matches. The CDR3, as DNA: TGTGCCACCAGCAGAGATATACGGGAGGATGAGCAGTTCTTC. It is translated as CATSRDIREDEQFF.

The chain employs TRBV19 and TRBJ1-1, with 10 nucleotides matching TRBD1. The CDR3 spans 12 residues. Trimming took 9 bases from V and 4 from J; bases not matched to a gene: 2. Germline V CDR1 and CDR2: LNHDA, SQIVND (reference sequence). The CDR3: CASGQGGTEAFF. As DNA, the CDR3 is TGTGCCAGCGGACAGGGGGGCACTGAAGCTTTCTTT.

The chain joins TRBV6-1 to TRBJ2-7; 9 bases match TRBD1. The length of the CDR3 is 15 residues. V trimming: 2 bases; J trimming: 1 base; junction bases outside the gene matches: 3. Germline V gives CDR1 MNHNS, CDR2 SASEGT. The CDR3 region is CASSELDRGSYEQYF. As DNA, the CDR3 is TGTGCCAGCAGTGAATTGGACAGGGGATCCTACGAGCAGTACTTC.

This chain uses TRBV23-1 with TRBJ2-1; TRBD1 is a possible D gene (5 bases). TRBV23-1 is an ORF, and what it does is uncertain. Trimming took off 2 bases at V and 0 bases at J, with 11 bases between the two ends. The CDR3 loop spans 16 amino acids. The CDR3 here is CASSQRGNGSYNEQFF. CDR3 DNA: TGCGCCAGCAGTCAAAGGGGCAATGGCTCCTACAATGAGCAGTTCTTC.

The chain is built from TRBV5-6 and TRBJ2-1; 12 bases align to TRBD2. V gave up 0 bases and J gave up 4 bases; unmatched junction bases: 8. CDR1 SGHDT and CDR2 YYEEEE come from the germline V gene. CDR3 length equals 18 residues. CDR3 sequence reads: CASSLGLAGGPTYNEQFF. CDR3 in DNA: TGTGCCAGCAGCTTGGGGCTAGCGGGAGGGCCTACATACAATGAGCAGTTCTTC.

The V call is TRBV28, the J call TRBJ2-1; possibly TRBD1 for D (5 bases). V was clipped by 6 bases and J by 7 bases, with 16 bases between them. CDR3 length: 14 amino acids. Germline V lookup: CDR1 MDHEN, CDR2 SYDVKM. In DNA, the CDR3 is TGTGCCAGCAGAGGAACAGGAGAAGGGAATGAGCAGTTCTTC. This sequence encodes CASRGTGEGNEQFF.

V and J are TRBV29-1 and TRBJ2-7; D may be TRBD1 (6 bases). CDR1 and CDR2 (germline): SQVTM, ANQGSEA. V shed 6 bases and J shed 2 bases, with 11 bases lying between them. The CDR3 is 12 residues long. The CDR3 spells CSVRGTTYEQYF. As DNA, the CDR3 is TGCAGCGTCAGAGGGACAACCTACGAGCAGTACTTC.